This section outlines one T cell receptor beta chain sequence together with its context. It has no known antigen specificity. Base qualities are not provided; no much larger clone lies one nucleotide away. The sample belongs to a study of blood T cell repertoires in COVID-19 (dated by TCRdb to 2018 to 2021). Turning to the overall study: Collaborator samples came from the United States, Italy and Spain and covered acute and convalescent phases of COVID-19. The dataset comprised deeply sampled blood TCRbeta repertoires from subjects exposed to, actively infected with, or recovered from COVID-19. A de-identified subject ID, COVID-19 status, age in years and sex were almost always included in the sample metadata. Samples came from the ongoing ImmuneRACE study (first 160 participants) plus 1,254 subjects from 6 global collaborators. The repertoires were made available in a free public database intended to serve as a resource for research on the immune response to SARS-CoV-2. The material from the prospective study consisted of cDNA or gDNA derived from T cells, B-cell-depleted T cells, or PBMCs. Where available, HLA class I and class II types were obtained from metadata supplied by the sample provider rather than from assay-based typing. General study outcomes and caveats: The quantity of clinical and demographic metadata differed by source and by participant and was supplied without curation.

V is pruned by 5 bases and J by 1 base, leaving 5 bases of the junction without a gene match. From cysteine to phenylalanine, the CDR3 is 15 amino acids long. Of the read, only the CDR3 DNA is kept; its 45 bases are in frame from base 1. From the germline V gene, CDR1 is MDHEN and CDR2 is SYDVKM. The immunoSEQ Assay, a bias-controlled multiplex PCR, was used to amplify TCRbeta CDR3 regions from genomic DNA. The original methods were these. Nucleated cell counts per sample were estimated from amplification of reference gene primers within the assay. To quantify the absolute abundance of each unique TCRbeta CDR3 rearrangement, sequence reads were collapsed and filtered. Productive Simpson clonality was computed per sample as the square root of Simpson's diversity index over productive rearrangements. What TCRdb holds here is the immuneACCESS table cut down to in-frame rearrangements. Part of the clones is not present; checked against another copy, under half of the missing clones reflect an unresolved V gene, and the others are unexplained. V and J calls and clone size are copied from that table; D and trimming were computed from the DNA. The sample table shows 59,000 or so clones, and around 79% are seen once. Over 3% of the sample lies in the top ten.

Each collaborating institution followed its own protocols to collect whole blood in K2EDTA tubes. For TCRbeta analysis, collaborators shipped samples in one of three forms: frozen whole blood, isolated PBMCs, or DNA extracted from either of those sample types. The sample comprised peripheral blood. This sequence was found in a man aged 55 to 70 with acute or convalescent COVID-19. The chain is encoded by TRBV28 joined to TRBJ2-1, and TRBD2 matches 7 of the central bases. The DNA sequence follows: TGTGCCAGCAGTCCCCTAGCGGAGTCCTACAATGAGCAGTTCTTC. The resulting protein is CASSPLAESYNEQFF.